This is a list of T cell receptor beta chains from one sample in a study of blood T cell repertoires in COVID-19. The repertoire was sequenced with immunoSEQ multiplex PCR; TCRdb's copy has only in-frame clones and lacks some. The sample includes approximately 460,000 clones, approximately 92% of them seen just once. What was sequenced was peripheral blood. The receptors were gathered from a man aged 18 to 30 with COVID-19, enrolled during active disease. Each CDR3 is given with its conserved first and last residue. Each record gives: CDR3 length, D gene, J gene, V gene, clone size, CDR3 DNA, CDR3 protein. A D gene is named only where the DNA matches it firmly. Clone size, where shown, is once, few, many, or a class for clones that have expanded.

len: 16; d_gene: TRBD2; j_gene: TRBJ2-3; v_gene: TRBV11-2; abundance: .; CDR3nt: TGTGCCAGCAGCTTAGAACCGACGGGGGGGCGAGATACGCAGTATTTT; CDR3aa: CASSLEPTGGRDTQYF
len: 15; d_gene: TRBD2; j_gene: TRBJ2-2; v_gene: TRBV7-6; abundance: .; CDR3nt: TGTGCCAGCAGCTTTAGCGGGAGAGGTGACGGGGAGCTGTTTTTT; CDR3aa: CASSFSGRGDGELFF
len: 13; d_gene: .; j_gene: TRBJ2-1; v_gene: TRBV12-3/TRBV12-4; abundance: .; CDR3nt: TGTGCCAGCAGTTTTACTTTGAGCAATGAGCAGTTCTTC; CDR3aa: CASSFTLSNEQFF
len: 14; d_gene: .; j_gene: TRBJ1-5; v_gene: TRBV3-1/TRBV3-2; abundance: .; CDR3nt: TGTGCCAGCAGCCGCGGCCAGTCTAATCAGCCCCAGCATTTT; CDR3aa: CASSRGQSNQPQHF
len: 15; d_gene: .; j_gene: TRBJ2-1; v_gene: TRBV7-8; abundance: .; CDR3nt: TGTGCCAGCAGCGGGAGGCGGAGCTCCTACAATGAGCAGTTCTTC; CDR3aa: CASSGRRSSYNEQFF
len: 14; d_gene: .; j_gene: TRBJ1-1; v_gene: TRBV28; abundance: .; CDR3nt: TGTGCCAGCAGTAGCAGGGGCCTGAACACTGAAGCTTTCTTT; CDR3aa: CASSSRGLNTEAFF
len: 14; d_gene: .; j_gene: TRBJ1-2; v_gene: TRBV3-1/TRBV3-2; abundance: .; CDR3nt: TGTGCCAGCAGCCAAGGCGTACAGGGCGGCGGCTACACCTTC; CDR3aa: CASSQGVQGGGYTF
len: 13; d_gene: .; j_gene: TRBJ2-7; v_gene: TRBV2; abundance: .; CDR3nt: TGTGCCAGCAGTGTAAAGGGGACCTACGAGCAGTACTTC; CDR3aa: CASSVKGTYEQYF
len: 16; d_gene: .; j_gene: TRBJ2-6; v_gene: TRBV7-2; abundance: .; CDR3nt: TGTGCCAGCAGCCTCGACAGTACCCCTGGGGCCAACGTCCTGACTTTC; CDR3aa: CASSLDSTPGANVLTF
len: 12; d_gene: .; j_gene: TRBJ1-2; v_gene: TRBV2; abundance: .; CDR3nt: TGTGCCAGCATCGGACATCCTAATGGCTACACCTTC; CDR3aa: CASIGHPNGYTF
len: 14; d_gene: TRBD1; j_gene: TRBJ1-5; v_gene: TRBV29-1; abundance: .; CDR3nt: TGCAGCGTTAGACAGGGGGGAAGCAATCAGCCCCAGCATTTT; CDR3aa: CSVRQGGSNQPQHF
len: 14; d_gene: TRBD2; j_gene: TRBJ2-3; v_gene: TRBV19; abundance: .; CDR3nt: TGTGCCAGTAGTTCTGGGACTACCGTCGATACGCAGTATTTT; CDR3aa: CASSSGTTVDTQYF
len: 15; d_gene: TRBD1; j_gene: TRBJ1-2; v_gene: TRBV2; abundance: .; CDR3nt: TGTGCCAGCAGTGAAGCGGGGACAGGGTCCTATGGCTACACCTTC; CDR3aa: CASSEAGTGSYGYTF
len: 16; d_gene: TRBD2; j_gene: TRBJ2-5; v_gene: TRBV3-1/TRBV3-2; abundance: .; CDR3nt: TGTGCCAGCAGCTCTAGGACTAGAGCTAGACAAGAGACCCAGTACTTC; CDR3aa: CASSSRTRARQETQYF
len: 13; d_gene: TRBD1; j_gene: TRBJ2-5; v_gene: TRBV24-1; abundance: .; CDR3nt: TGTGCCACCATGGACAGGGTCCAAGAGACCCAGTACTTC; CDR3aa: CATMDRVQETQYF
len: 16; d_gene: .; j_gene: TRBJ1-5; v_gene: TRBV2; abundance: .; CDR3nt: TGTGCCAGCAGTGAGGGAGGGCCTAATAGCAATCAGCCCCAGCATTTT; CDR3aa: CASSEGGPNSNQPQHF
len: 13; d_gene: .; j_gene: TRBJ1-5; v_gene: TRBV5-6; abundance: .; CDR3nt: TGTGCCAGCAGCTTGTTAGCGGGACAGCCCCAGCATTTT; CDR3aa: CASSLLAGQPQHF
len: 15; d_gene: .; j_gene: TRBJ2-7; v_gene: TRBV7-8; abundance: .; CDR3nt: TGTGCCAGCAGTCCCCTATCCCGGAGTGCCGGCGAGCAGTACTTC; CDR3aa: CASSPLSRSAGEQYF
len: 14; d_gene: .; j_gene: TRBJ2-1; v_gene: TRBV11-3; abundance: .; CDR3nt: TGTGCCAGCAGCTTGGAGATCTCCTACAATGAGCAGTTCTTC; CDR3aa: CASSLEISYNEQFF
len: 16; d_gene: TRBD2; j_gene: TRBJ2-3; v_gene: TRBV5-8; abundance: .; CDR3nt: TGTGCCAGCAGCCCGGCGGGGGGATTAAGCACAGATACGCAGTATTTT; CDR3aa: CASSPAGGLSTDTQYF
len: 14; d_gene: TRBD2; j_gene: TRBJ2-7; v_gene: TRBV11-1; abundance: .; CDR3nt: TGTGCCAGCAGCCATAGCGGGAGATCCTACGAGCAGTACTTC; CDR3aa: CASSHSGRSYEQYF
len: 16; d_gene: .; j_gene: TRBJ2-1; v_gene: TRBV14; abundance: once; CDR3nt: TGTGCCAGCAGCCACAAGAGGATTCGCTCCTACAATGAGCAGTTCTTC; CDR3aa: CASSHKRIRSYNEQFF
len: 13; d_gene: .; j_gene: TRBJ2-2; v_gene: TRBV7-9; abundance: .; CDR3nt: TGTGCCAGCAGCGACAGTAGGTCCGGGGAGCTGTTTTTT; CDR3aa: CASSDSRSGELFF
len: 13; d_gene: .; j_gene: TRBJ1-1; v_gene: TRBV14; abundance: .; CDR3nt: TGTGCCAGCAGCCATCTCAGGGGAAATGAAGCTTTCTTT; CDR3aa: CASSHLRGNEAFF
len: 17; d_gene: TRBD1; j_gene: TRBJ2-7; v_gene: TRBV27; abundance: .; CDR3nt: TGTGCCAGCAGTGCCTGGGGTGCTGGACAGGGAGCCTACGAGCAGTACTTC; CDR3aa: CASSAWGAGQGAYEQYF
len: 14; d_gene: .; j_gene: TRBJ1-3; v_gene: TRBV25-1; abundance: .; CDR3nt: TGTGCCAGCAGACCAACAGGGACTGGAAACACCATATATTTT; CDR3aa: CASRPTGTGNTIYF
len: 14; d_gene: TRBD2; j_gene: TRBJ2-1; v_gene: TRBV13; abundance: .; CDR3nt: TGTGCCAGCAGCAGGGCGGGGGGCTACAATGAGCAGTTCTTC; CDR3aa: CASSRAGGYNEQFF
len: 16; d_gene: .; j_gene: TRBJ2-2; v_gene: TRBV5-1; abundance: .; CDR3nt: TGCGCCAGCAGCTCGGGACCAGGGGCTCTCACCGGGGAGCTGTTTTTT; CDR3aa: CASSSGPGALTGELFF
len: 17; d_gene: TRBD1; j_gene: TRBJ2-6; v_gene: TRBV5-1; abundance: .; CDR3nt: TGCGCCAGCAGCCAGGGACAGATTCGCTCTGGGGCCAACGTCCTGACTTTC; CDR3aa: CASSQGQIRSGANVLTF
len: 13; d_gene: .; j_gene: TRBJ2-1; v_gene: TRBV7-9; abundance: .; CDR3nt: TGTGCCAGCAGCTTAGCATTGCGCAATGAGCAGTTCTTC; CDR3aa: CASSLALRNEQFF
len: 15; d_gene: .; j_gene: TRBJ2-3; v_gene: TRBV27; abundance: .; CDR3nt: TGTGCCAGCAGAATAGGGGGGGACCGCACAGATACGCAGTATTTT; CDR3aa: CASRIGGDRTDTQYF
len: 17; d_gene: TRBD1; j_gene: TRBJ2-3; v_gene: TRBV7-9; abundance: .; CDR3nt: TGTGCCAGCAGCCCAAGACGGTCAGGGGGCGAAACAGATACGCAGTATTTT; CDR3aa: CASSPRRSGGETDTQYF
len: 19; d_gene: TRBD1; j_gene: TRBJ1-3; v_gene: TRBV2; abundance: .; CDR3nt: TGTGCCAGCATCAGAGGACAGGGACGAACGACATTAACTCCATACACCATATATTTT; CDR3aa: CASIRGQGRTTLTPYTIYF
len: 15; d_gene: TRBD2; j_gene: TRBJ2-5; v_gene: TRBV5-1; abundance: once; CDR3nt: TGCGCCAGCGCCCGACTAGCGGGAGGGCAAGAGACCCAGTACTTC; CDR3aa: CASARLAGGQETQYF
len: 12; d_gene: .; j_gene: TRBJ1-2; v_gene: TRBV6-5; abundance: once; CDR3nt: TGTGCCAGCAGTTACGGGGAACAGGGCCTTACCTTC; CDR3aa: CASSYGEQGLTF
len: 17; d_gene: .; j_gene: TRBJ2-1; v_gene: TRBV5-1; abundance: few; CDR3nt: TGCGCCAGCAGCACGGGTAATGTAGCGCCACCCTACAATGAGCAGTTCTTC; CDR3aa: CASSTGNVAPPYNEQFF
len: 11; d_gene: .; j_gene: TRBJ1-1; v_gene: TRBV6-6; abundance: .; CDR3nt: TGTGCCGCGATAGGGGGAGCTGAAGCTTTCTTT; CDR3aa: CAAIGGAEAFF
len: 16; d_gene: TRBD2; j_gene: TRBJ2-5; v_gene: TRBV5-4; abundance: .; CDR3nt: TGTGCCAGCAGCTTGGGGTCCGCGGGAGGTTTAGAGACCCAGTACTTC; CDR3aa: CASSLGSAGGLETQYF
len: 18; d_gene: TRBD1; j_gene: TRBJ1-2; v_gene: TRBV7-9; abundance: .; CDR3nt: TGTGCCAGCAGCGCCCCCCTCGCGGTTCCGGGACAGGGCGGTGGCTACACCTTC; CDR3aa: CASSAPLAVPGQGGGYTF
len: 14; d_gene: .; j_gene: TRBJ1-2; v_gene: TRBV5-4; abundance: few; CDR3nt: TGTGCCAGCAGCTTGAGGCAGGGTAGCTATGGCTACACCTTC; CDR3aa: CASSLRQGSYGYTF
len: 14; d_gene: .; j_gene: TRBJ1-5; v_gene: TRBV24-1; abundance: .; CDR3nt: TGTGCCACCAGTGACACTGACAGTAATCAGCCCCAGCATTTT; CDR3aa: CATSDTDSNQPQHF
len: 20; d_gene: TRBD2; j_gene: TRBJ2-3; v_gene: TRBV24-1; abundance: .; CDR3nt: TGTGCCACCAGTGATCCGAGGACTAGCGGGGACCTGATGAGGGCAGATACGCAGTATTTT; CDR3aa: CATSDPRTSGDLMRADTQYF
len: 16; d_gene: .; j_gene: TRBJ2-7; v_gene: TRBV19; abundance: .; CDR3nt: TGTGCCAGTAGTAATTCAGTGGGGGGTCTGCCCTACGAGCAGTACTTC; CDR3aa: CASSNSVGGLPYEQYF
len: 14; d_gene: TRBD2; j_gene: TRBJ2-3; v_gene: TRBV5-1; abundance: .; CDR3nt: TGCGCCAGCAAGGGTCTAGCGGGCACAGATACGCAGTATTTT; CDR3aa: CASKGLAGTDTQYF
len: 15; d_gene: .; j_gene: TRBJ2-1; v_gene: TRBV5-4; abundance: .; CDR3nt: TGTGCCAGCAGCTCGGCCAGTGGGAGCTACAATGAGCAGTTCTTC; CDR3aa: CASSSASGSYNEQFF
len: 16; d_gene: TRBD1; j_gene: TRBJ2-7; v_gene: TRBV24-1; abundance: .; CDR3nt: TGTGCCACCAGTGATTATCGCGGGACAGGGACCTACGAGCAGTACTTC; CDR3aa: CATSDYRGTGTYEQYF
len: 14; d_gene: .; j_gene: TRBJ1-3; v_gene: TRBV5-5; abundance: .; CDR3nt: TGTGCCAGCAGCTCGGACACTCCTGGAAACACCATATATTTT; CDR3aa: CASSSDTPGNTIYF
len: 12; d_gene: .; j_gene: TRBJ2-7; v_gene: TRBV18; abundance: .; CDR3nt: TGTGCCAGCTCACCGCTAGGGGACGAGCAGTACTTC; CDR3aa: CASSPLGDEQYF